This T cell receptor beta chain is drawn from a study of shared clonotypes between healthy human individuals. Repertoires were generated with immunoSEQ multiplex PCR, while TCRdb's copy carries only in-frame clones and drops some. Here the sample spans some 2,000,000 clones, 85% to 95% being singletons. Germline trimming cut 4 bases from V and 4 bases from J; bases unmatched to any gene: 10. The CDR3 has 16 amino acids. The germline V gene has CDR1 SEHNR and CDR2 FQNEAQ (reference sequence). Specimen: naive CD4+ T cells sorted from blood. Subset in this sample: CD45RA+ positively selected. This TCR was sampled from a man younger than 35 in good health. The gene calls are TRBV7-9 and TRBJ2-3; TRBD2 matches 8 bases. The CDR3 reads CASSSHYGGASDTQYF. The CDR3 bases are TGTGCCAGCAGCTCCCATTACGGGGGGGCTTCAGATACGCAGTATTTT.